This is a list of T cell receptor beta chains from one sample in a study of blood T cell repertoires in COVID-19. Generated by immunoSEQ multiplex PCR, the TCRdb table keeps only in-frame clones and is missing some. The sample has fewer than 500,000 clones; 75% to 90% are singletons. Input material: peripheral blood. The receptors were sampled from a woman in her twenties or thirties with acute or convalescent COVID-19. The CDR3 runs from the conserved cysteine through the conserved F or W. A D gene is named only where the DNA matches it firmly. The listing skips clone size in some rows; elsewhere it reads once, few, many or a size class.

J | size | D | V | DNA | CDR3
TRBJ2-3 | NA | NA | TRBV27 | TGTGCCAGCAGACGATCACAGGGATTCCCCCACACAGATACGCAGTATTTT | CASRRSQGFPHTDTQYF
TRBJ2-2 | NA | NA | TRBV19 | TGTGCCAGTAGTGATCAAACGGGGGGCCCGTACACCGGGGAGCTGTTTTTT | CASSDQTGGPYTGELFF
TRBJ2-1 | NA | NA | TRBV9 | TGTGCCAGCAGCGCTTCCTACAATGAGCAGTTCTTC | CASSASYNEQFF
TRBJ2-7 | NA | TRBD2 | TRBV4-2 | TGTGCCAGCAGCCCCGCTTCCGGGACTAGCTTACTCGAGCAGTACTTC | CASSPASGTSLLEQYF
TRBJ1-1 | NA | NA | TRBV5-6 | TGTGCCAGCAGCCCAGGGGCCACTTATATGAACACTGAAGCTTTCTTT | CASSPGATYMNTEAFF
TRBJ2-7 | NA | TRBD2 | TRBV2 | TGTGCCAGCAGTAGCGGGGGGTCCCGCGCGAGGGAGCAGTACTTC | CASSSGGSRAREQYF
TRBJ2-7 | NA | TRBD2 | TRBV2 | TGTGCCAGCACTGTGGGGGGGGTCTTACGCGAGCAGTACTTC | CASTVGGVLREQYF
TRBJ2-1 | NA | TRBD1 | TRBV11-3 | TGTGCCAGCAGCCCACAGGGGGCGAGGTCCTACAATGAGCAGTTCTTC | CASSPQGARSYNEQFF
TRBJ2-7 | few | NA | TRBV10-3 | TGTGCCATCAGGGACAGTCTTAGGCGGCAGTACTTC | CAIRDSLRRQYF
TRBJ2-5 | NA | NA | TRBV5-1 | TGCGCCAGCAGCCTGACTTTCCTGGCGGAGACCCAGTACTTC | CASSLTFLAETQYF
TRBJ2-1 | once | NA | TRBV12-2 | TGTGCAAGTCGCTTAGCACGAGCGGATGGTGACAATGAGCAGTTCTTC | CASRLARADGDNEQFF
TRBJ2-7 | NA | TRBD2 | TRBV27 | TGTGCCAGCAGCCTAGCGGGGGGCGCCTACGAGCAGTACTTC | CASSLAGGAYEQYF
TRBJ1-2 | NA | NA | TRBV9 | TGTGCCAGCAGCGTAGAAGACATTAACTATGGCTACACCTTC | CASSVEDINYGYTF
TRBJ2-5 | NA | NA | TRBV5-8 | TGTGCCAGCAGCCAACTACAGGGCTGGGAGACCCAGTACTTC | CASSQLQGWETQYF
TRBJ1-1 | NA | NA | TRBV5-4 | TGTGCCAGCAGTCACCGCGGGGGGGACACTGAAGCTTTCTTT | CASSHRGGDTEAFF
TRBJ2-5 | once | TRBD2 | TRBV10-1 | TGCGCCAGCAGTCCGGGGGGTCCTTTGGAGACCCAGTACTTC | CASSPGGPLETQYF
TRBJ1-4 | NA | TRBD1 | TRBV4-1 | TGCGCCAGCAGCCGTCCACAGGGGCCGGGGGAAAAACTGTTTTTT | CASSRPQGPGEKLFF
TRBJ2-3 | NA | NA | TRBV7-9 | TGTGCCAGCAGCTTAGAGTTGATCGGTACGCAGTATTTT | CASSLELIGTQYF
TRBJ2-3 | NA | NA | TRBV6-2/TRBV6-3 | TGTGCCAGCAGTTACGCTAGAAGCACAGATACGCAGTATTTT | CASSYARSTDTQYF
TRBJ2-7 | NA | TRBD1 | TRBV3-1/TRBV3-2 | TGTGCCAGCAGCCAGACAGGGCGCGAGCAGTACTTC | CASSQTGREQYF
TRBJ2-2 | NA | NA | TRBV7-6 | TGTGCCAGCAGCTTTGTATCCGGGAACACCGGGGAGCTGTTTTTT | CASSFVSGNTGELFF
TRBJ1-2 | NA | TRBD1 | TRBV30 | TGTGCCTGGACCGGGATAAGGGACAGTCAAATGGGCTATGGCTACACCTTC | CAWTGIRDSQMGYGYTF